Each of the 25 T cell receptor beta chains below was sequenced from the same sample in a study of blood T cell repertoires in COVID-19. Clones were read by immunoSEQ multiplex PCR, and TCRdb kept only the in-frame ones, dropping some. Among a few hundred thousand clones, around nine tenths were seen once, and the ten largest hold roughly 13%. Sequences were obtained from peripheral blood. These receptors originate from a woman aged 65 to 85 with COVID-19, enrolled during active disease.

Written as DNA, the CDR3 is TGTGCCACCAGTGATAGAGCTAACTATGGCTACACCTTC. Amino acid sequence: CATSDRANYGYTF. The chain has TRBV24-1 and TRBJ1-2; D is undetermined. The length of the CDR3 is 13 residues. V dropped 3 bases and J dropped 0 bases, with 4 bases sitting between them. The germline gives CDR1 KGHDR, CDR2 SFDVKD.

The genes are TRBV28 and TRBJ1-2; 10 nucleotides agree with TRBD1. The trim removed 7 bases at V and 4 bases at J, leaving 6 bases unmatched. This CDR3 is built from 14 residues. The V gene's germline CDR1 is MDHEN and CDR2 SYDVKM. CDR3 loop: CASTRTGGGYGYTF. The CDR3 DNA reads as TGTGCCAGCACCAGGACAGGGGGGGGCTATGGCTACACCTTC.

This sequence joins TRBV12-3 or TRBV12-4 and TRBJ1-5; a weak D match, TRBD1 (6 bases). CDR3 length: 13 residues. V was pared by 6 bases and J by 1 base, with 7 bases between. DNA for the CDR3: TGTGCCAGCAGCGACAGGAGCAATCAGCCCCAGCATTTT. This codes for CASSDRSNQPQHF.

This chain links TRBV7-7 with TRBJ2-3; no reliable D call. V lost 6 bases to trimming and J lost 0 bases, with 13 bases between them. CDR1 SSHAT and CDR2 FNYEAQ come from the germline V gene (reference sequence). This CDR3 comprises 15 residues. The chain's CDR3 is CASRPTTASTDTQYF. The DNA for the CDR3 is TGTGCCAGCAGACCTACTACCGCTAGCACAGATACGCAGTATTTT.

The rearrangement uses TRBV2 and TRBJ2-3, with TRBD1 identical over 8 bases. The CDR3 consists of 14 residues. Germline V CDR1 and CDR2: SNHLY, FYNNEI. V dropped 4 bases and J dropped 4; count of bases not matched to a gene: 4. The CDR3 DNA sequence: TGTGCCAGCAGTGGCAGCAGGGGGCCAGATACGCAGTATTTT. The encoded protein is CASSGSRGPDTQYF.

This clone was recorded once. The chain is built from TRBV7-2 and TRBJ1-1; 8 positions agree with TRBD1. The ends lost 1 base at V and 10 bases at J; junction bases unmatched: 5. The CDR3 has 13 residues. From germline, CDR1 is SGHTA and CDR2 FQGNSA. The CDR3 spells CASSLGAQGGAFF. CDR3 nucleotides: TGTGCCAGCAGCTTAGGGGCACAGGGGGGAGCTTTCTTT.

This clone showed up just a few times. The chain combines TRBV6-5 with TRBJ2-5; D unresolved. Trimming cost V 0 bases and J 7 bases, with 12 bases left between them. CDR1 MNHEY and CDR2 SVGAGI come from the germline V gene. The CDR3 runs to 14 residues. CDR3 residues: CASSYSQRGLTQYF. The CDR3, as DNA: TGTGCCAGCAGTTACTCTCAGAGAGGTTTGACCCAGTACTTC.

This chain uses TRBV2 with TRBJ2-3, with a weak D call TRBD2 (6 bases). CDR1 is SNHLY, CDR2 FYNNEI, per germline. V lost 5 bases to trimming and J lost 7 bases, with 10 bases between them. The CDR3 extends over 12 amino acids. Here the CDR3 reads CASSPGENTQYF. The CDR3 coding sequence is TGTGCCAGCAGTCCGGGGGAGAATACGCAGTATTTT.

The chain employs TRBV3-1 (or the pseudogene TRBV3-2) and TRBJ1-6; D perhaps matches TRBD1 (6 bases). This CDR3 has 14 residues. The V gene lost 9 bases and the J gene lost 7 bases, with 16 bases spanning the gap. Germline-derived CDR1 and CDR2 are LGHDT and YNNKEL (reference sequence). CDR3 loop: CASGGQGQNSPLHF. The DNA of the CDR3 is TGTGCCAGTGGGGGCCAGGGGCAGAATTCACCCCTCCACTTT.

The chain uses TRBV7-2 and TRBJ2-5; weak D call: TRBD1 (5 bases). The CDR3 totals 14 residues. Germline V gives CDR1 SGHTA, CDR2 FQGNSA. V lost 6 bases and J 3 bases, leaving 14 bases between the germline ends. CDR3 protein: CASRVGVPEETQYF. CDR3 nucleotides: TGTGCCAGCAGGGTAGGGGTCCCAGAAGAGACCCAGTACTTC.

CDR3 nucleotides: TGTGCTAGTGTGGACGACAGCTATAGCAATCAGCCCCAGCATTTT. Its translation: CASVDDSYSNQPQHF. This chain joins TRBV12-5 and TRBJ1-5, with a possible D match to TRBD1 (5 bases). V was trimmed by 7 bases and J by 0 bases, leaving 13 bases between them. The germline V gene has CDR1 LGHNT and CDR2 FRNRAP. The CDR3 sequence is 15 residues long.

The rearrangement links TRBV5-1 to TRBJ2-1, with 9 bases identical to TRBD2. V gave up 1 base and J gave up 3 bases; unmatched junction bases: 8. The CDR3 length is 17 residues. Germline CDR1 reads SGHRS; CDR2 reads YFSETQ. In nucleotides, the CDR3 is TGCGCCAGCAGCTTGTGGGCTAGCGGGGAGATCTACAATGAGCAGTTCTTC. Translation: CASSLWASGEIYNEQFF.

This chain joins TRBV7-6 and TRBJ2-1, with D tentatively TRBD2 (5 bases). V was pared by 4 bases and J by 4 bases, with 14 bases between. The germline CDR1 and CDR2 sequences are SGHVS and FNYEAQ. This CDR3 is 15 amino acids long. Here the CDR3 reads CASSSWTLPYNEQFF. CDR3 DNA: TGTGCCAGCAGCTCCTGGACTTTACCATACAATGAGCAGTTCTTC.

This chain links TRBV11-2 with TRBJ2-7; 9 bases map to TRBD1. Germline V gene sequence: CDR1 SGHAT, CDR2 FQNNGV. The CDR3 is made up of 16 amino acids. The trim removed 4 bases at V and 3 bases at J, leaving 10 bases unmatched. The CDR3 nucleotides are TGTGCCAGCAGCTCACTAATTGGGGACAGGGTCTACGAGCAGTACTTC. Translation gives CASSSLIGDRVYEQYF. Looking up the rest from reference TRBV11-2 and TRBJ2-7 gives the full variable domain: EAGVAQSPRYKIIEKRQSVAFWCNPISGHATLYWYQQILGQGPKLLIQFQNNGVVDDSQLPKDRFSAERLKGVDSTLKIQPAKLEDSAVYLCASSSLIGDRVYEQYFGPGTRLTVT.

The chain couples TRBV4-1 to TRBJ2-5; 10 bases are shared with TRBD1. V shed 4 bases, J shed 4 bases, and the junction held 6 bases outside the gene matches. Germline values: CDR1 MGHRA, CDR2 YSYEKL. This CDR3 has 15 residues. The chain's CDR3 is CASSRGTGVRETQYF. In nucleotides, the CDR3 is TGCGCCAGCAGCCGCGGGACAGGGGTACGAGAGACCCAGTACTTC.

This sequence joins TRBV3-1 (or the pseudogene TRBV3-2) and TRBJ2-4; 9 bases fit TRBD2. The CDR3 contains 14 residues. The V gene end was trimmed by 5 bases and the J gene end by 3 bases; junction bases not matched to a gene: 2. Germline CDR1 and CDR2: LGHDT and YNNKEL (reference sequence). As DNA, the CDR3 is TGTGCCAGCAGCGGTAGCGGGGGCAAAAACATTCAGTACTTC. Translating it yields CASSGSGGKNIQYF.

V and J are TRBV29-1 and TRBJ2-3; the match to TRBD2 covers 12 bases. The CDR3 has 15 amino acids. Germline V CDR1 and CDR2: SQVTM, ANQGSEA. Trimming took 7 bases from V and 2 from J; bases not matched to a gene: 7. CDR3 in DNA: TGCAGCGCCACTACTAGCGGGGGGCCCACAGATACGCAGTATTTT. As protein: CSATTSGGPTDTQYF.

V is TRBV5-8 and J is TRBJ2-3, with TRBD2 as a possible D gene (6 bases). The CDR3 has 13 residues. V dropped 9 bases and J dropped 3 bases, with 14 bases sitting between them. Germline CDR1 SGHTS, CDR2 YDEGEE. The CDR3 loop reads CATLGGRTDTQYF. The CDR3 DNA reads as TGTGCCACCCTCGGAGGGAGAACAGATACGCAGTATTTT.

The gene calls are TRBV24-1 and TRBJ2-7; TRBD2 matches at 8 bases. The V segment lost 4 bases and the J segment 1 base; nucleotides outside the gene matches: 8. Germline V gene data show CDR1 as KGHDR and CDR2 as SFDVKD. The CDR3 has 16 residues. Here the CDR3 reads CATSDASGRDSYEQYF. DNA for the CDR3: TGTGCCACCAGTGACGCGTCCGGGAGGGATTCCTACGAGCAGTACTTC.

The chain couples TRBV6-6 to TRBJ2-3; D perhaps matches TRBD2 (6 bases). Germline lookup yields CDR1 MNHNY and CDR2 SVGAGI (reference sequence). The CDR3 spans 17 residues. Trimming stripped 5 bases from V and 1 base from J, with 19 bases between. The CDR3 region is CASSRIPPAGCTDTQYF. In DNA, the CDR3 is TGTGCCAGCAGTCGCATCCCACCCGCGGGGTGCACAGATACGCAGTATTTT.

V gene TRBV19 combines with J gene TRBJ1-3; no definite D call. The CDR3 is 15 residues long. V was shortened by 5 bases and J by 6 bases, with 17 bases between the two germline ends. The V gene's germline CDR1 is LNHDA and CDR2 SQIVND (reference sequence). CDR3 region: CASSPTAADQNTIYF. Here the CDR3 DNA reads TGTGCCAGTAGTCCAACCGCAGCGGATCAAAACACCATATATTTT.

The chain is built from TRBV28 and TRBJ1-4, with D possibly TRBD1 on 6 matching bases. This CDR3 has 15 amino acids. Deletions cut 4 bases from V and 7 bases from J, with 16 bases between. Germline V CDR1 and CDR2: MDHEN, SYDVKM. In DNA, the CDR3 is TGTGCCAGCAGTTCCCCCGGGACAATGGGTGAAAAACTGTTTTTT. Translation gives CASSSPGTMGEKLFF.

The DNA for the CDR3 is TGTGCCAGCCGGGACAGGGGGCAAAATTCACCCCTCCACTTT. It translates to CASRDRGQNSPLHF. The chain has TRBV2 and TRBJ1-6; 12 bases match TRBD1. The CDR3 sequence is 14 residues long. The germline V gene encodes CDR1 SNHLY and CDR2 FYNNEI. With V trimmed by 8 bases and J by 7 bases, 3 bases remained unmatched.

The rearrangement uses TRBV7-2 and TRBJ1-2; unclear D gene. The CDR3 extends over 15 amino acids. The V gene lost 4 bases and the J gene lost 1 base, with 13 bases spanning the gap. CDR1 is SGHTA and CDR2 is FQGNSA in the germline V gene. CDR3 loop: CASSSNLGYNYGYTF. CDR3 DNA sequence: TGTGCCAGCAGCTCGAACTTGGGCTATAACTATGGCTACACCTTC.

The chain couples TRBV6-5 to TRBJ2-7, with TRBD2 matching over 9 bases. CDR3 size: 14 residues. CDR1 and CDR2 from the germline V gene are MNHEY and SVGAGI. V shed 9 bases, J shed 4 bases, and the junction held 10 bases outside the gene matches. CDR3: CASIFGGGAYEQYF. DNA for the CDR3: TGTGCCAGTATTTTCGGCGGGGGGGCATACGAGCAGTACTTC.